This T cell receptor (beta chain) was identified during a study of T cell responses to AZD1222 COVID-19 vaccine. Study outcomes and limitations: CD4 TCRs associated with vaccination spanned spike, dominating at 160-218 and 743-854. None of the repertoires were sampled until the peak T cell response had passed.

CDR1 and CDR2 from the germline V gene are SGHVT and SQSDAQ. V was clipped by 5 bases and J by 6 bases, with 17 bases between them. There are 14 residues in the CDR3. Concerning this clone itself: Its cognate antigen is unknown.

TCRdb's table, derived via immunoSEQ multiplex PCR, lists solely in-frame clones and lacks some. Here the sample spans around 180,000 clones, around 87% being singletons. The genes are TRBV7-4 and TRBJ2-7; D might be TRBD1 (6 bases). The sample was peripheral blood, taken on day 0 of AZD1222 vaccination. This receptor was obtained from an adult in good health. DNA for the CDR3: TGTGCCAGCAGCCCAGGGGCCCCCTTCCCCGAGCAGTACTTC. As protein: CASSPGAPFPEQYF.